This T cell receptor (beta chain) was identified during a study of technical replicates of blood from a handful of donors (dated by TCRdb to 2015 to 2018). Library construction relied on the immunoSEQ multiplex PCR assay. What TCRdb holds here is the immuneACCESS table cut down to in-frame rearrangements. Part of the clones is not present; checked against another copy, under half of the missing clones reflect an unresolved V gene, and the others are unexplained. The sample data list 64,000 or so clones, and about 90% of these were observed just once. Approximately 5.1% of the sample comes from the top ten. A remark on this clone: The target of this receptor is not known. No much larger clone is present one base from it, and per-base qualities are unavailable.

The junction shows trimming of 5 bases on V and 0 bases on J, and the gene matches do not reach 5 bases of it. Looking up the germline V gene (reference sequence) yields CDR1 SEHNR and CDR2 FQNEAQ. From cysteine to phenylalanine, the CDR3 is 18 amino acids long. CDR3 DNA only is kept here, 54 bases in frame from base 1. The material sequenced was PBMCs. The V and J genes are TRBV7-9 and TRBJ2-6; 12 of the junction bases match TRBD1. The TCR sequence derives from a human donor in good health. Some clones in this sample may be carry-over from other donors' samples. The CDR3 protein is CASSPRDRGHSGANVLTF. The sequenced DNA is TGTGCCAGCAGCCCCAGGGACAGGGGGCACTCTGGGGCCAACGTCCTGACTTTC.